This T cell receptor (beta chain) was recovered during a study of T-cell memory formation after mild COVID-19. Study overall: Largely, TCR clusters stayed within a single donor.

In the case of this clonotype: The antigen is unknown.

Using constant-segment primers, 5'RACE produced TCR alpha and TCR beta cDNA libraries carrying sample barcodes and UMIs. TCRdb re-derived calls from the 5' RACE reads in MiXCR, one entry per CDR3 protein. The sample records 150,000 to 200,000 distinct CDR3 sequences, under 14% being singletons. Study-wide points: Clonal second-wave expansions that peaked on day 37 had unconfirmed SARS-CoV-2 specificity.

Sequencing input: PBMCs or a T cell subset sorted from them (not recorded which). The sequence was obtained from a man aged 18 to 30 who had mild COVID-19 (a few samples of this study predate the infection). Cell type and time point are not known.

For the CDR3, the DNA is TGTGCCAGCAGCCCCAAGGGACAGGGATACTACAATGAGCAGTTCTTC. It yields the protein CASSPKGQGYYNEQFF. V and J are TRBV7-2 and TRBJ2-1; 9 bases align to TRBD1. J was trimmed by 3 bases and V by 5 bases; bases with no gene match: 8. Germline CDR1 and CDR2: SGHTA and FQGNSA. CDR3 length: 16 residues.